The 20 T cell receptor beta chains given below trace back to one sample, sequenced in a study of tumor-infiltrating lymphocytes in oesophageal squamous cell carcinoma. TCRdb re-called the PCR reads with MiXCR, one entry per CDR3 protein. The sample yields 14,000 or so distinct CDR3 sequences, roughly 50% seen once. The specimen was blood. These receptors were collected from a male donor with esophageal squamous cell carcinoma.

In its sample, this clonotype was seen a few times. This chain uses TRBV12-5 with TRBJ1-1; D is unclear. Per germline, CDR1 LGHNT and CDR2 FRNRAP. Trimming removed 5 bases at V and 3 bases at J, with 7 bases between. This CDR3 region has 12 residues. The CDR3 is CASGPSYTEAFF. The CDR3 DNA reads as TGTGCTAGTGGTCCCTCGTACACTGAAGCTTTCTTT.

This rearrangement joins TRBV7-3 to TRBJ2-5; D possibly corresponds to TRBD2 (6 bases). The germline CDR1 and CDR2 sequences are SGHTA and FQGTGA. V lost 8 bases to trimming and J lost 4 bases, with 14 bases between them. The CDR3 has 13 amino acids. The DNA of the CDR3 is TGTGCCAGCCTTCCCTCCGGGAGAGAGACCCAGTACTTC. The encoded protein is CASLPSGRETQYF.

CDR3 in DNA: TGTGCCAGCAGCATGGGGGGCCCAGAGACCCAGTACTTC. Translated, it gives CASSMGGPETQYF. The V call is TRBV7-9, the J call TRBJ2-1; perhaps D is TRBD1 or TRBD2 (6 bases each). The J call may be mistaken, given a closer DNA end match to TRBJ2-5. From germline, CDR1 is SEHNR and CDR2 FQNEAQ (reference sequence). This CDR3 spans 13 amino acids.

This rearrangement joins TRBV7-2 to TRBJ2-5; D tentatively reads TRBD1 or TRBD2 (7 bases each). The end of the DNA aligns better with TRBJ2-7, so the J call may be wrong. Germline assignment: CDR1 SGHTA and CDR2 FQGNSA. The CDR3 runs 16 residues. The CDR3 spells CASSWRGGTEYYEQYF. The CDR3 nucleotides are TGTGCCAGCAGCTGGAGGGGAGGGACAGAATACTACGAGCAGTACTTC.

This clonotype was recorded many times. The J gene is TRBJ1-6, the V gene TRBV5-6, with D perhaps matching TRBD1 (6 bases). CDR1 and CDR2 from the germline V gene are SGHDT and YYEEEE. Deletions cut 3 bases from V and 14 bases from J, with 18 bases between. This CDR3 spans 14 amino acids. The DNA of the CDR3 is TGTGCCAGCAGCTCAACCGGGACATACGATTCCCTCCACTTT. Amino acids: CASSSTGTYDSLHF.

The chain uses TRBV6-1 and TRBJ2-3; a weak D match, TRBD1 (5 bases). Near its end, the DNA agrees better with TRBJ2-5, so the J call may be wrong. The CDR3 contains 15 residues. CDR1 is MNHNS and CDR2 is SASEGT in the germline V gene. CDR3 DNA sequence: TGTGCCAGCAGTAGGACGCGACAGACCAGCGAGACCCAGTACTTC. It yields the protein CASSRTRQTSETQYF.

This clonotype was seen more than once but under ten times. The chain links TRBV7-2 to TRBJ2-7; 8 bases agree with TRBD2. Germline V CDR1 and CDR2: SGHTA, FQGNSA. V lost 0 bases and J lost 6; bases outside the gene matches: 13. The CDR3 contains 17 residues. The CDR3 coding sequence is TGTGCCAGCAGCTTAGCCGCAGGTTGGGGACTAGGGTTCGAGCAGTACTTC. Its protein is CASSLAAGWGLGFEQYF.

The rearrangement links TRBV11-2 to TRBJ2-1, with 8 bases that match TRBD2. Trimming cost V 5 bases and J 8 bases; bases outside gene matches: 11. This CDR3 has 15 amino acids. CDR1 and CDR2 (germline): SGHAT, FQNNGV. CDR3 DNA sequence: TGTGCCAGCAGCGCAACTAGCGGTTTTAACGATGAGCAGTTCTTC. As protein: CASSATSGFNDEQFF.

A remark on this clonotype: A junction end diverges from the germline sequence, so it may reflect a read error. The chain recombines TRBV5-4 with TRBJ2-1; 14 bases match TRBD2. The germline V gene encodes CDR1 SGHNT and CDR2 YYREEE (reference sequence). CDR3 size: 16 residues. The DNA for the CDR3 is TGCGCCAGCAGCTTGGGAGGGACTAGCGGGAGAAATGAGCAGTTCTTC. Residues: CASSLGGTSGRNEQFF.

The chain carries TRBV28 and TRBJ2-5, with 10 nucleotides matching TRBD2. The V and J ends lost 4 bases and 5 bases, in that order; junction bases with no gene match: 10. Germline V gives CDR1 MDHEN, CDR2 SYDVKM. CDR3 length equals 16 residues. The CDR3: CASSSPGTSDWETQYF. Here the CDR3 DNA reads TGTGCCAGCAGTTCCCCCGGGACTAGCGATTGGGAGACCCAGTACTTC.

The V and J genes are TRBV30 and TRBJ2-4; no reliable D call. The CDR3 sequence is 12 residues long. Trimming stripped 2 bases from V and 13 bases from J, with 15 bases between. The germline CDR1 and CDR2 sequences are GTSNPN and SVGIG (reference sequence). CDR3 DNA: TGTGCCTGGAGTTACGCAGGCAATGAGCAGTACTTC. It is translated as CAWSYAGNEQYF.

A word on this clonotype: A much larger clone differs from this one at a single base, so this may be a read error. V gene TRBV4-1 combines with J gene TRBJ2-6; weak D call: TRBD2 (6 bases). The CDR3 length is 16 residues. From germline, CDR1 is MGHRA and CDR2 YSYEKL. Trimming shortened V by 1 base and J by 2 bases, and 9 bases separated the two germline ends. The CDR3, as DNA: TGCGCCAGCAGCCAAGGCAGGGAGGCTGGGGCCAACGTCCTGACTTTC. As protein: CASSQGREAGANVLTF.

This clonotype was seen at least ten times. CDR3 amino acids: CASSLSGSNQPQHF. The CDR3 DNA follows: TGTGCCAGCAGTTTATCGGGAAGCAATCAGCCCCAGCATTTT. This chain uses TRBV28 with TRBJ1-5; D remains unclear. The CDR3 has 14 amino acids. The germline V and J ends were trimmed by 1 base and 1 base, with 5 bases remaining between them. Germline-derived CDR1 and CDR2 are MDHEN and SYDVKM. The full variable domain, completed using reference TRBV28 and TRBJ1-5, is DVKVTQSSRYLVKRTGEKVFLECVQDMDHENMFWYRQDPGLGLRLIYFSYDVKMKEKGDIPEGYSVSREKKERFSLILESASTNQTSMYLCASSLSGSNQPQHFGDGTRLSIL.

The CDR3 bases are TGTGCCAGCAGTGCGCGGGGCCCTAGGGGCGGGAGCTCCTACAATGAGCAGTACTTC. The encoded protein is CASSARGPRGGSSYNEQYF. V gene TRBV27 combines with J gene TRBJ2-4; 7 bases agree with TRBD2. This CDR3 spans 19 amino acids. The germline V gene has CDR1 MNHEY and CDR2 SMNVEV (reference sequence). V lost 5 bases, J lost 13 bases, and 29 bases stayed unmatched.

Relative to its sample, this clonotype is medium-sized. The CDR3: CASSTRLAGVDNEQFF. CDR3 nucleotides: TGTGCCAGTAGTACGAGACTAGCGGGAGTAGACAATGAGCAGTTCTTC. The chain is built from TRBV19 and TRBJ2-1; 12 bases align to TRBD2. Germline trimming cut 4 bases from V and 5 bases from J; bases unmatched to any gene: 6. The CDR3 is 16 residues long. Per germline, CDR1 LNHDA and CDR2 SQIVND (reference sequence).

This clonotype appeared many times. The chain recombines TRBV5-1 with TRBJ2-1; the D gene is possibly TRBD1 (6 bases). Germline-derived CDR1 and CDR2 are SGHRS and YFSETQ. The CDR3 consists of 15 residues. Trimming left V 1 base short and J 6 bases short, with 14 bases between. In nucleotides, the CDR3 is TGCGCCAGCAGCTTGAGGCCACAGGGAGCCAATGAGCAGTTCTTC. It codes for CASSLRPQGANEQFF.

As regards this clonotype: At one end, the junction sequence differs from germline, possibly due to a read error. V usage is TRBV7-2 and J usage is TRBJ2-1; the D gene is possibly TRBD1 (7 bases). Germline lookup yields CDR1 SGHTA and CDR2 FQGNSA. The CDR3 extends over 15 amino acids. The CDR3 is CASSATPAGTQGEVF. CDR3 coding DNA: TGTGCCAGCAGCGCGACACCCGCCGGGACTCAGGGGGAAGTCTTC.

Remarks on this clonotype: Mismatch with germline at one junction end may stem from a read error. The V and J genes are TRBV6-1 and TRBJ2-1, with unresolved D. The CDR3 contains 14 residues. Germline loops: CDR1 MNHNS, CDR2 SASEGT. Here the CDR3 reads CASSGRAVQETQFF. The DNA of the CDR3 is TGTGCCAGCAGTGGAAGGGCGGTCCAAGAGACCCAGTTCTTT.

This clonotype has at least ten counts. At one boundary the junction diverges from the germline segment, which might be a read error. The rearrangement links TRBV5-4 to TRBJ2-7, with 7 bases lining up with TRBD2. The CDR3 extends over 15 amino acids. Germline values: CDR1 SGHNT, CDR2 YYREEE (reference sequence). As DNA, the CDR3 is TGCGCCAGCAGCTTGGACGGGACTAATCCCTACGAGCAGTACTTC. Translating it yields CASSLDGTNPYEQYF.

This clonotype was seen repeatedly, ten times or more. This clone may be a read error of a much larger clone one base away. This chain links TRBV6-6 with TRBJ2-7; D might be TRBD1 (5 bases). Germline-derived CDR1 and CDR2 are MNHNY and SVGAGI (reference sequence). This CDR3 has 10 residues. V was trimmed by 2 bases and J by 10 bases, leaving 6 bases between them. The DNA for the CDR3 is TGTGCCAGCAGTTACGACAGACAGTACTTC. Amino acids: CASSYDRQYF.